This passage covers 12 T cell receptor beta chains from one sample sequenced in a study of early T cells in non-severe SARS-CoV-2 infection (dated by TCRdb to the early 2020s). Libraries came from 5' RACE. Sequencing instrument: NextSeq 500. Using fastp at Q25 and MiXCR, TCRdb reprocessed the public reads and kept productive beta chains. Here each entry gathers all rows of one CDR3 protein and keeps the most common genes and DNA. This sample gives 55,000 to 85,000 distinct CDR3 sequences in total; about 12% of them show up just once. In total, the top ten clones hold about 4.2% of the sample. Sequencing used whole blood. The receptors originated from an adult who was a healthcare worker with PCR-confirmed SARS-CoV-2 infection or an uninfected control (not recorded which).

This clonotype was seen repeatedly, ten times or more. The chain employs TRBV2 and TRBJ2-5, with a weak D call TRBD1 (6 bases). The CDR3 extends over 15 amino acids. Trimming took off 3 bases at V and 6 bases at J, with 17 bases between the two ends. Germline V gene sequence: CDR1 SNHLY, CDR2 FYNNEI. DNA of the CDR3: TGTGCCAGCAGTGAGGAGGACAGCCATCCTAAGACCCAGTACTTC. This sequence encodes CASSEEDSHPKTQYF.

This clonotype was seen a few times. The chain recombines TRBV7-3 with TRBJ2-6; D might be TRBD2 (5 bases). Germline V gives CDR1 SGHTA, CDR2 FQGTGA. Trimming pared 1 base from V and 2 bases from J, leaving 9 bases between. The CDR3 runs to 16 residues. CDR3 in amino acids: CASSLNGLAGANVLTF. CDR3 nucleotides: TGTGCCAGCAGCTTAAACGGACTGGCTGGGGCCAACGTCCTGACTTTC.

The chain uses TRBV27 and TRBJ2-7; D gene uncertain. V dropped 3 bases and J dropped 1 base, with 13 bases sitting between them. This CDR3 has 15 residues. The germline V gene encodes CDR1 MNHEY and CDR2 SMNVEV (reference sequence). The CDR3 bases are TGTGCCAGCAGTTTTTTGTCAGTCAGTTCCTACGAGCAGTACTTC. This translates into CASSFLSVSSYEQYF.

This clonotype has a handful of counts. The chain has TRBV6-5 and TRBJ1-2; 9 positions agree with TRBD1. CDR1 is MNHEY, CDR2 SVGAGI, per germline. The CDR3 has 14 residues. J was trimmed by 4 bases and V by 5 bases; bases with no gene match: 5. The CDR3 nucleotides are TGTGCCAGCAGTAGTGGGGACAGGGTCTATGGCTACACCTTC. This codes for CASSSGDRVYGYTF.

The rearrangement joins TRBV9 to TRBJ2-2; the match to TRBD2 covers 9 bases. This CDR3 is 14 amino acids long. V dropped 3 bases and J dropped 6; count of bases not matched to a gene: 3. Germline V gene sequence: CDR1 SGDLS, CDR2 YYNGEE. The CDR3 protein is CASSAGLAAGELFF. CDR3 nucleotides: TGTGCCAGCAGCGCGGGACTAGCAGCCGGGGAGCTGTTTTTT.

This clonotype was detected ten times or more. The V and J genes are TRBV7-9 and TRBJ1-1; a possible D gene is TRBD1 (6 bases). Germline V gene lookup returns CDR1 SEHNR and CDR2 FQNEAQ (reference sequence). V lost 5 bases to trimming and J lost 5 bases, with 9 bases between them. This CDR3 has 12 residues. The chain's CDR3 is CASSRRGTEAFF. CDR3 bases: TGTGCCAGCAGCCGCAGGGGAACTGAAGCTTTCTTT.

This sequence joins TRBV5-1 and TRBJ2-1; TRBD2 aligns across 14 bases. Germline-derived CDR1 and CDR2 are SGHRS and YFSETQ. Losses at the gene ends were 4 bases for V and 5 bases for J; bases not matched to a gene: 2. CDR3 length equals 15 residues. CDR3 in amino acids: CASSLGLAGDNEQFF. The CDR3 DNA reads as TGCGCCAGCAGCCTGGGACTAGCGGGAGACAATGAGCAGTTCTTC.

This clonotype was observed a handful of times. This chain links TRBV19 with TRBJ2-2, with D unresolved. Trimming removed 6 bases from V and 8 bases from J, with 7 bases in between. This CDR3 comprises 11 residues. The germline gives CDR1 LNHDA, CDR2 SQIVND (reference sequence). CDR3 nucleotides: TGTGCCAGTAGCTCCCGGGGGGAGCTGTTTTTT. It encodes CASSSRGELFF.

On this clonotype itself: The germline gene is not matched at one end of the junction; a read error may be the cause. The V gene is TRBV29-1, the J gene TRBJ1-4, with D possibly being TRBD1 (5 bases). The CDR3 runs 13 residues. Germline-derived CDR1 and CDR2 are SQVTM and ANQGSEA. The CDR3: CSGRDGFNQKLFF. For the CDR3, the DNA is TGCAGCGGCCGGGACGGATTTAATCAAAAACTGTTTTTT. Drawing the rest from reference TRBV29-1 and TRBJ1-4, the complete variable domain is SAVISQKPSRDICQRGTSLTIQCQVDSQVTMMFWYRQQPGQSLTLIATANQGSEATYESGFVIDKFPISRPNLTFSTLTVSNMSPEDSSIYLCSGRDGFNQKLFFGSGTQLSVL.

This clonotype was observed at least ten times. The germline gene is not matched at one end of the junction; a read error may be the cause. Written as DNA, the CDR3 is TGTGCCAGCAGCTCGACCGGGGAGCTGTTTTTT. As protein: CASSSTGELFF. The gene calls are TRBV5-1 and TRBJ2-2; D is ambiguous. CDR3 length: 11 amino acids. Germline-derived CDR1 and CDR2 are SGHRS and YFSETQ.

This clonotype was recorded at least ten times. The chain recombines TRBV20-1 with TRBJ1-4; perhaps TRBD1 as D (5 bases). Germline V gene data show CDR1 as DFQATT and CDR2 as SNEGSKA (reference sequence). The CDR3 is 15 amino acids. Trimming shortened V by 1 base and J by 0 bases, and 9 bases separated the two germline ends. Here the CDR3 reads CSARGDGATNEKLFF. The CDR3 DNA is TGCAGTGCTAGAGGGGACGGGGCAACTAATGAAAAACTGTTTTTT.

A word on this clonotype: Since a much larger clone is just one base distant, this may be a read error. V is TRBV4-2 and J is TRBJ2-7, with 11 bases matching TRBD2. The CDR3 length is 17 residues. CDR1 is LGHNA and CDR2 is YNFKEQ in the germline V gene. The V segment lost 1 base and the J segment 6 bases; nucleotides outside the gene matches: 11. The CDR3 spells CASSQGSASGRTREQYF. The DNA for the CDR3 is TGTGCCAGCAGCCAAGGATCAGCTAGCGGGAGGACGCGCGAGCAGTACTTC.